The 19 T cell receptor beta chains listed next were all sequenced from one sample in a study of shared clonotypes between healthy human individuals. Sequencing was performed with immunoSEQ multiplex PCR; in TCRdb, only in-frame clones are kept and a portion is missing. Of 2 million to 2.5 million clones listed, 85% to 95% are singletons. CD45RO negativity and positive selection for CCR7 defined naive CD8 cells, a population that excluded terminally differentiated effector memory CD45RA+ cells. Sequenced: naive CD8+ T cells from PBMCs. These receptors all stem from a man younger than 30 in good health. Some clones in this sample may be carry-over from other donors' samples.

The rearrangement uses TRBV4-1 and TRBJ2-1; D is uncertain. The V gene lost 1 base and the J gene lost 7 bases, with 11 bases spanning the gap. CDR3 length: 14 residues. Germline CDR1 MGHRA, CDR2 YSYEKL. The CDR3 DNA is TGCGCCAGCAGCCAAGTCTTACGTCGGAATGAGCAGTTCTTC. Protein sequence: CASSQVLRRNEQFF.

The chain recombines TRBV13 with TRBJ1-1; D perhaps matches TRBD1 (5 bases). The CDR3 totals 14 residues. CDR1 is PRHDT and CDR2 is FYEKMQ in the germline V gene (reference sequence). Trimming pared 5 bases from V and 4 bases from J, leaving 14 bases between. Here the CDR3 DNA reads TGTGCCAGCAGCGGAGAATGGGGGAGCACTGAAGCTTTCTTT. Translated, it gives CASSGEWGSTEAFF.

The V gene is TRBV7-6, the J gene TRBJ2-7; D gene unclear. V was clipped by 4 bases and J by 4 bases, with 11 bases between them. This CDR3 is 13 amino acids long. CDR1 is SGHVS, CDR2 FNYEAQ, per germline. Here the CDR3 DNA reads TGTGCCAGCAGCTCATCGACCCGATACGAGCAGTACTTC. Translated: CASSSSTRYEQYF.

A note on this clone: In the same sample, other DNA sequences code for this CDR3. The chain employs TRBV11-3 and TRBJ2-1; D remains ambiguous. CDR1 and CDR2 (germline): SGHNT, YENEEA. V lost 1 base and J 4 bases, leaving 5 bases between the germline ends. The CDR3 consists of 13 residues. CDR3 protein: CASSLGRYNEQFF. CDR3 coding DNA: TGTGCCAGCAGCTTAGGCAGATACAATGAGCAGTTCTTC.

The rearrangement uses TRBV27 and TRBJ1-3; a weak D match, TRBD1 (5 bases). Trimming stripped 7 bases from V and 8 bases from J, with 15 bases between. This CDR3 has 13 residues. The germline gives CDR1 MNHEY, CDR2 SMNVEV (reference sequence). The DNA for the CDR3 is TGTGCCAGCAAGGGGACCCCCGGGGACACCATATATTTT. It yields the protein CASKGTPGDTIYF.

The CDR3 loop reads CASSTIQRAGVGEQYF. The CDR3, as DNA: TGTGCCAGCAGCACAATACAGCGAGCGGGAGTCGGTGAGCAGTACTTC. The chain links TRBV4-2 to TRBJ2-7; 8 bases are shared with TRBD2. V lost 5 bases, J lost 7 bases, and 16 bases stayed unmatched. Germline CDR1 and CDR2: LGHNA and YNFKEQ. This CDR3 is 16 amino acids long.

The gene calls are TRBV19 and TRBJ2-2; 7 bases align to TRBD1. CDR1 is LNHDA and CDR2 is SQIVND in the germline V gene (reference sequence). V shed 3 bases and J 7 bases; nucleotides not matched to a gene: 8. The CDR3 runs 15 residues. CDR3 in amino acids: CASSIRDRAGGELFF. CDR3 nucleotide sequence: TGTGCCAGTAGTATTCGGGACAGAGCTGGCGGGGAGCTGTTTTTT.

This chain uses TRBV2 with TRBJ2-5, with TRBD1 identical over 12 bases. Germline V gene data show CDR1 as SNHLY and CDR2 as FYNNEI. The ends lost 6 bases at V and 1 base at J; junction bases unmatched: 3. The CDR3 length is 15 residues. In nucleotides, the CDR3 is TGTGCCAGCAGACAGGGACAGGGGGCCCAAGAGACCCAGTACTTC. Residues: CASRQGQGAQETQYF.

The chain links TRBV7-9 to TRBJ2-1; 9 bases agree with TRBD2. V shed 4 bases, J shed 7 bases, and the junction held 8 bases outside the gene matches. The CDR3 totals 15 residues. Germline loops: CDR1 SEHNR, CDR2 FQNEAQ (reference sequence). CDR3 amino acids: CASSSSGTSLNEQFF. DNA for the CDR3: TGTGCCAGCAGCTCATCCGGGACTAGCCTGAATGAGCAGTTCTTC.

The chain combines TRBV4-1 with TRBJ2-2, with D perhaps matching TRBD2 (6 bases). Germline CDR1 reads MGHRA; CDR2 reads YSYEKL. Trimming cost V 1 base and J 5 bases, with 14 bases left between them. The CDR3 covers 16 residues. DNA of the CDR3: TGCGCCAGCAGCCAAGGGGGAGAACGGGAGACCGGGGAGCTGTTTTTT. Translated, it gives CASSQGGERETGELFF.

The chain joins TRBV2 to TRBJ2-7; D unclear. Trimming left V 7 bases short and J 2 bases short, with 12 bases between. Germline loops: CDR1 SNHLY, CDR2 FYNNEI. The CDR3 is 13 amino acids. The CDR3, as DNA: TGTGCCAGCATCTCGCGGCTAACCTACGAGCAGTACTTC. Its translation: CASISRLTYEQYF. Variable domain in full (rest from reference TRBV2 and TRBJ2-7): EPEVTQTPSHQVTQMGQEVILRCVPISNHLYFYWYRQILGQKVEFLVSFYNNEISEKSEIFDDQFSVERPDGSNFTLKIRSTKLEDSAMYFCASISRLTYEQYFGPGTRLTVT.

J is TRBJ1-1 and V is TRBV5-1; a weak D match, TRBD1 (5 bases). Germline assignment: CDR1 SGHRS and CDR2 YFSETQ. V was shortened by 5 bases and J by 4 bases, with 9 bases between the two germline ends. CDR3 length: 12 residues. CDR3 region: CASRGRSTEAFF. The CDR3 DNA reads TGCGCCAGCAGGGGACGCAGCACTGAAGCTTTCTTT.

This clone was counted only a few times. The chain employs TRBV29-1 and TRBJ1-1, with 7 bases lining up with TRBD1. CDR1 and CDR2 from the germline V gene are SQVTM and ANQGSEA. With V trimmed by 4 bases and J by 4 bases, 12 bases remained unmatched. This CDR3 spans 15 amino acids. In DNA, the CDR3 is TGCAGCGTTGCCGGGACAGCCGATGGTGGCACTGAAGCTTTCTTT. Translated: CSVAGTADGGTEAFF.

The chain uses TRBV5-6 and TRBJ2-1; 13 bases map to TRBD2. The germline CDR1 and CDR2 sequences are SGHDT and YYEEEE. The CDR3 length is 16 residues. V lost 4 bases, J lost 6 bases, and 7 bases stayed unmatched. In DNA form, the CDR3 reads TGTGCCAGCAGCATTATTACTAGCGGGAGGGGCAATGAGCAGTTCTTC. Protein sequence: CASSIITSGRGNEQFF.

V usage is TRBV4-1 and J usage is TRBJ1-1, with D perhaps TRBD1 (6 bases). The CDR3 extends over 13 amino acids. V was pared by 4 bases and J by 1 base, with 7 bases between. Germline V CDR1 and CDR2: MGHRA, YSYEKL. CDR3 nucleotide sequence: TGCGCCAGCAGCCGAGGGGGGAACACTGAAGCTTTCTTT. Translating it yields CASSRGGNTEAFF.

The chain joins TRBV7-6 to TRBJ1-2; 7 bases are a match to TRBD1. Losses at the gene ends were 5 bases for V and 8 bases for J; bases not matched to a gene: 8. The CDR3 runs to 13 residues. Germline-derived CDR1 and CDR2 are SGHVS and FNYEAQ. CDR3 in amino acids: CASSPGQVHGYTF. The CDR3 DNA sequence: TGTGCCAGCAGCCCCGGACAGGTCCACGGCTACACCTTC.

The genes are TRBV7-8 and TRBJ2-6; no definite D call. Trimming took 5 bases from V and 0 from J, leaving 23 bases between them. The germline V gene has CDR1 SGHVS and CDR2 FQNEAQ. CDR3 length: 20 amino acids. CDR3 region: CASSLGRVTQGFSGANVLTF. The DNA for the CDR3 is TGTGCCAGCAGCCTGGGCCGGGTTACACAAGGTTTCTCTGGGGCCAACGTCCTGACTTTC.

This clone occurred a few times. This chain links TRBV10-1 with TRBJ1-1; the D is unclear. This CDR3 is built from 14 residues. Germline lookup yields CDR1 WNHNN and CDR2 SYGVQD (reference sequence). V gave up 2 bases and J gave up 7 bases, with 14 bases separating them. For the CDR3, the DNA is TGCGCCAGCAGTGAGCAAAGGCAGCCTTATGAAGCTTTCTTT. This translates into CASSEQRQPYEAFF.

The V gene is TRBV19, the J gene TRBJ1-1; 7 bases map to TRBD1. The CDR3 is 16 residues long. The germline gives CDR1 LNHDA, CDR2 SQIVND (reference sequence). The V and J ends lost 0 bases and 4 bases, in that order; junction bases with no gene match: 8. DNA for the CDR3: TGTGCCAGTAGTATAGATGGAGACAGGGTGGGCACTGAAGCTTTCTTT. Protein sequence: CASSIDGDRVGTEAFF.